The 20 T cell receptor beta chains in this list originate from one sample, sequenced in a study of T cells after yellow fever vaccination. TCRdb redid the calling of the 5' RACE reads with MiXCR, one entry per CDR3 protein. The table lists 300,000 to 400,000 distinct CDR3 sequences, 8.5% to 10% of them singletons. This sample comprised PBMCs, obtained on the day of the first yellow fever vaccination. These receptors all come from a man between 18 and 35 years old who received the YFV17D yellow fever vaccine.

This chain links TRBV7-6 with TRBJ1-5; no firm D call. This CDR3 has 12 residues. Trimming cost V 3 bases and J 5 bases, with 5 bases left between them. Germline CDR1 is SGHVS and CDR2 is FNYEAQ. In DNA, the CDR3 is TGTGCCAGCAGCTTCATGGATCAGCCCCAGCATTTT. Translation gives CASSFMDQPQHF.

The sample holds a few counts of this clonotype. The V call is TRBV20-1, the J call TRBJ2-1; possibly TRBD2 for D (6 bases). Germline CDR1 and CDR2: DFQATT and SNEGSKA (reference sequence). The CDR3 is made up of 16 amino acids. Trimming removed 0 bases from V and 5 bases from J, with 17 bases in between. CDR3 amino acids: CSARERRRGQDNEQFF. CDR3 DNA sequence: TGCAGTGCTAGAGAACGTCGGAGGGGCCAAGACAATGAGCAGTTCTTC.

V gene TRBV6-1 combines with J gene TRBJ1-2; D not certain. This CDR3 has 14 residues. Germline V gives CDR1 MNHNS, CDR2 SASEGT. Trimming removed 1 base from V and 8 bases from J, with 14 bases in between. CDR3 protein: CASSEGTLSGGYTF. CDR3 nucleotides: TGTGCCAGCAGTGAAGGCACGCTCTCAGGCGGCTACACCTTC.

This clonotype was picked up a small number of times. The CDR3 is CSATKDGQGLDTQYF. CDR3 in DNA: TGCAGTGCTACCAAGGACGGACAGGGGTTAGATACGCAGTATTTT. The chain combines TRBV20-1 with TRBJ2-3; 9 bases are a match to TRBD1. CDR3 length: 15 residues. Trimming at V came to 4 bases and at J to 5 bases, leaving 10 bases not matched to a gene. The germline V gene encodes CDR1 DFQATT and CDR2 SNEGSKA (reference sequence).

Many counts were recorded for this clonotype. This sequence joins TRBV3-1 and TRBJ1-6; no clear D. V was shortened by 2 bases and J by 5 bases, with 7 bases between the two germline ends. This CDR3 has 14 amino acids. The germline gives CDR1 LGHDT, CDR2 YNNKEL (reference sequence). The CDR3 coding sequence is TGTGCCAGCAGCCAATCGGGAGATAATTCACCCCTCCACTTT. It yields the protein CASSQSGDNSPLHF.

This clonotype was seen ten or more times. DNA of the CDR3: TGTGCCAGCAGCCGGGGGGGGACAGCGAACACTGAAGCTTTCTTT. This sequence encodes CASSRGGTANTEAFF. The rearrangement uses TRBV7-2 and TRBJ1-1, with 7 positions matching TRBD1. The junction had 7 bases not matched to a gene; V was cut back by 5 bases and J by 1 base. The CDR3 is made up of 15 amino acids. The V gene's germline CDR1 is SGHTA and CDR2 FQGNSA. Complete variable domain (other parts from reference TRBV7-2 and TRBJ1-1): GAGVSQSPSNKVTEKGKDVELRCDPISGHTALYWYRQSLGQGLEFLIYFQGNSAPDKSGLPSDRFSAERTGGSVSTLTIQRTQQEDSAVYLCASSRGGTANTEAFFGQGTRLTVV.

This clonotype was seen at least ten times. This CDR3 reads CASRSRRATNEKLFF. The CDR3 DNA reads TGTGCCAGCAGGTCCAGGCGGGCGACTAATGAAAAACTGTTTTTT. This chain links TRBV2 with TRBJ1-4; D is undetermined. Trimming removed 6 bases from V and 2 bases from J, with 13 bases in between. CDR1 and CDR2 (germline): SNHLY, FYNNEI. The CDR3 covers 15 residues.

This chain links TRBV4-2 with TRBJ1-5; D perhaps matches TRBD1 (6 bases). The V gene's germline CDR1 is LGHNA and CDR2 YNFKEQ. Trimming took off 0 bases at V and 3 bases at J, with 15 bases between the two ends. CDR3 length equals 17 residues. The CDR3, as DNA: TGTGCCAGCAGCCAAGATTTCGGGACACATTTCAATCAGCCCCAGCATTTT. Amino acid sequence: CASSQDFGTHFNQPQHF.

The rearrangement uses TRBV15 and TRBJ2-5, with 9 bases aligning to TRBD1. The CDR3 consists of 14 residues. Germline V CDR1 and CDR2: LNHNV, YYDKDF (reference sequence). The V segment lost 4 bases and the J segment 2 bases; nucleotides outside the gene matches: 2. CDR3 sequence: CATSTGQGQETQYF. For the CDR3, the DNA is TGTGCCACCAGCACCGGACAGGGGCAAGAGACCCAGTACTTC.

The chain combines TRBV7-8 with TRBJ2-1; unclear D gene. The length of the CDR3 is 13 residues. V gave up 1 base and J gave up 3 bases, with 4 bases separating them. Germline-derived CDR1 and CDR2 are SGHVS and FQNEAQ. The CDR3, as DNA: TGTGCCAGCAGCTTAGAAGTCTACAATGAGCAGTTCTTC. This gives the protein CASSLEVYNEQFF. The complete variable domain, with remaining parts taken from reference TRBV7-8 and TRBJ2-1, reads GAGVSQSPRYKVAKRGQDVALRCDPISGHVSLFWYQQALGQGPEFLTYFQNEAQLDKSGLPSDRFFAERPEGSVSTLKIQRTQQEDSAVYLCASSLEVYNEQFFGPGTRLTVL.

This clonotype was counted only a few times. The V call is TRBV20-1, the J call TRBJ2-7; D gene unclear. Germline CDR1 reads DFQATT; CDR2 reads SNEGSKA (reference sequence). Trimming left V 6 bases short and J 1 base short, with 7 bases between. There are 11 residues in the CDR3. CDR3 region: CSAYLSYEQYF. DNA of the CDR3: TGCAGTGCCTATCTTTCCTACGAGCAGTACTTC.

This clonotype was counted ten times or more. For the CDR3, the DNA is TGTGCCAGCAGCACGAACAGGCTAGCCAAAAACATTCAGTACTTC. Its translation: CASSTNRLAKNIQYF. This sequence joins TRBV21-1 and TRBJ2-4. TRBV21-1 is an annotated pseudogene. The CDR3 loop spans 15 amino acids.

The chain recombines TRBV5-1 with TRBJ2-5; D is possibly TRBD1 (6 bases). Germline V gives CDR1 SGHRS, CDR2 YFSETQ. The length of the CDR3 is 14 residues. Between the trimmed V and J ends, which lost 4 bases and 1 base, there was a span of 11 bases. The DNA of the CDR3 is TGCGCCAGCAGCCCAGGGGTTGGCCAAGAGACCCAGTACTTC. Its translation: CASSPGVGQETQYF.

This sequence joins TRBV4-1 and TRBJ2-1, with 10 nucleotides matching TRBD2. The length of the CDR3 is 18 residues. Germline V gives CDR1 MGHRA, CDR2 YSYEKL. The V and J ends lost 0 bases and 2 bases, in that order; junction bases with no gene match: 7. This chain's CDR3 is CASSQDTLAGGAYNEQFF. CDR3 coding DNA: TGCGCCAGCAGCCAAGATACGTTAGCGGGGGGTGCCTACAATGAGCAGTTCTTC.

This clonotype turned up a few times. V gene TRBV27 combines with J gene TRBJ2-7; D gene unclear. This CDR3 region has 10 residues. Trimming pared 7 bases from V and 3 bases from J, leaving 4 bases between. Per the germline V gene, CDR1 is MNHEY and CDR2 is SMNVEV (reference sequence). CDR3 in amino acids: CASTIYEQYV. The CDR3 region has the DNA TGTGCCAGCACCATCTACGAGCAGTACGTC.

J is TRBJ1-6 and V is TRBV27; D is perhaps TRBD1 (6 bases). The germline V and J ends were trimmed by 6 bases and 2 bases, with 14 bases remaining between them. The CDR3 totals 16 residues. Germline loops: CDR1 MNHEY, CDR2 SMNVEV (reference sequence). In nucleotides, the CDR3 is TGTGCCAGCAGGGGGTACGGGGGCCCCTATAATTCACCCCTCCACTTT. Encoded protein: CASRGYGGPYNSPLHF.

The sample holds a few counts of this clonotype. This chain links TRBV6-1 with TRBJ2-2; possibly TRBD1 or TRBD2 for D (7 bases each). Trimming shortened V by 7 bases and J by 1 base, and 13 bases separated the two germline ends. CDR3 length: 15 residues. Germline V CDR1 and CDR2: MNHNS, SASEGT. CDR3 DNA: TGTGCCAGCACCCCAGGGGGGGGGAACACCGGGGAGCTGTTTTTT. The encoded protein is CASTPGGGNTGELFF.

This clonotype has a count of ten or more. J is TRBJ2-7 and V is TRBV20-1, with D possibly called TRBD1 or TRBD2 (6 bases each). Germline V gives CDR1 DFQATT, CDR2 SNEGSKA (reference sequence). The CDR3 is 14 amino acids. V shed 7 bases and J shed 4 bases, with 20 bases lying between them. The CDR3 region has the DNA TGCAGTGTCTCACTAGGGGGGAATTATTACGAGCAGTACTTC. Its protein product is CSVSLGGNYYEQYF.

This clonotype turned up a few times. The V and J genes are TRBV5-1 and TRBJ1-1; a weak D match, TRBD1 (6 bases). The CDR3 extends over 15 amino acids. V dropped 1 base and J dropped 3 bases, with 13 bases sitting between them. CDR1 is SGHRS and CDR2 is YFSETQ in the germline V gene. For the CDR3, the DNA is TGCGCCAGCAGCTTGTTCGGGGGCGCGGACACTGAAGCTTTCTTT. Its translation: CASSLFGGADTEAFF.

This chain joins TRBV7-3 and TRBJ1-5; D perhaps matches TRBD1 (6 bases). V was cut by 5 bases and J by 7 bases, with 18 bases left in between. CDR1 and CDR2 (germline): SGHTA, FQGTGA. The CDR3 consists of 15 residues. CDR3 sequence (DNA): TGTGCCAGCAGCGCCCTCGGGGGGGCCGGGCAGCCCCAGCATTTT. Protein product: CASSALGGAGQPQHF.